The clone carrying this TCR beta chain was observed a handful of times. Other DNA sequences within the sample encode an identical CDR3. Sequencing used immunoSEQ multiplex PCR; TCRdb keeps in-frame clones, though not all of them. The sample records about 120,000 clones, approximately 92% being singletons. This specimen comes from a study of T cell responses to AZD1222 COVID-19 vaccine. Germline CDR1 and CDR2: SGHVS and FQNEAQ. This CDR3 is built from 13 residues. Trimming stripped 8 bases from V and 4 bases from J, with 14 bases between. The chain couples TRBV7-8 to TRBJ1-1; no clear D. Sequencing used peripheral blood, obtained on day 0 of AZD1222 vaccination. This receptor was obtained from an adult in good health. CDR3 in amino acids: CASGRERGTEAFF. The DNA for the CDR3 is TGTGCCAGCGGGAGGGAACGCGGCACTGAAGCTTTCTTT. The full variable domain, its missing parts supplied by reference TRBV7-8 and TRBJ1-1, is GAGVSQSPRYKVAKRGQDVALRCDPISGHVSLFWYQQALGQGPEFLTYFQNEAQLDKSGLPSDRFFAERPEGSVSTLKIQRTQQEDSAVYLCASGRERGTEAFFGQGTRLTVV.